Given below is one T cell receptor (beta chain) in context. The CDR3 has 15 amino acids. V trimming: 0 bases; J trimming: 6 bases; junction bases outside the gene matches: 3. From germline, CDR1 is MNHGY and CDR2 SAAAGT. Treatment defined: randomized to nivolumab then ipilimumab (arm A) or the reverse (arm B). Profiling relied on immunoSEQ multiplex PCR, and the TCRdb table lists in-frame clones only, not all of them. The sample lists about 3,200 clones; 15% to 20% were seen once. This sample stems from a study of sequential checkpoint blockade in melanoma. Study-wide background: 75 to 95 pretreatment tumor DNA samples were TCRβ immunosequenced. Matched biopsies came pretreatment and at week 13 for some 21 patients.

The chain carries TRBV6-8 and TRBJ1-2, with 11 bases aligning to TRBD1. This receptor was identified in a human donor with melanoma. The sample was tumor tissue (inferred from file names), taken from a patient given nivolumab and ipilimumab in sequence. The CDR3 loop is CASSYSGQGADGYTF. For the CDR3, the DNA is TGTGCCAGCAGTTACTCCGGACAGGGGGCAGATGGCTACACCTTC.